This passage covers 22 T cell receptor beta chains from one sample sequenced in a study of cytomegalovirus exposure and HLA in healthy donors. The protocol was immunoSEQ multiplex PCR, while the TCRdb copy is restricted to in-frame clones and leaves out a portion. Of 100,000 to 130,000 clones in the sample, approximately 96% were seen once. The sample consisted of PBMCs. The receptor set was obtained from a woman aged 18 to 35 in good health and CMV-seronegative.

The rearrangement joins TRBV10-3 to TRBJ1-3; TRBD1 matches 7 bases. Germline lookup yields CDR1 ENHRY and CDR2 SYGVKD. V shed 7 bases, J shed 3 bases, and the junction held 6 bases outside the gene matches. The CDR3 runs to 14 residues. CDR3 loop: CAITAGGFGNTIYF. The DNA for the CDR3 is TGTGCCATCACCGCAGGGGGATTTGGAAACACCATATATTTT.

The rearrangement joins TRBV4-1 to TRBJ1-3; D perhaps matches TRBD1 (6 bases). This CDR3 spans 17 amino acids. Per the germline V gene, CDR1 is MGHRA and CDR2 is YSYEKL. The V end was cut by 0 bases, the J end by 11 bases, with 23 bases between. This CDR3 is CASSQDLGTFGSIAIYF. The CDR3 coding sequence is TGCGCCAGCAGCCAAGACCTAGGGACATTCGGCTCTATCGCCATATATTTT.

V usage is TRBV10-2 and J usage is TRBJ2-3; TRBD2 matches 8 bases. Germline-derived CDR1 and CDR2 are WSHSY and SAAADI. Trimming at V came to 8 bases and at J to 1 base, leaving 17 bases not matched to a gene. The CDR3 contains 18 residues. CDR3 amino acids: CASLRAPGGLVGTDTQYF. CDR3 bases: TGCGCCAGCCTACGGGCCCCGGGGGGGTTGGTGGGCACAGATACGCAGTATTTT.

V and J are TRBV6-6 and TRBJ2-5; 7 bases align to TRBD2. The junction had 5 bases not matched to a gene; V was cut back by 4 bases and J by 0 bases. The CDR3 sequence is 15 residues long. In germline, CDR1 is MNHNY, CDR2 SVGAGI (reference sequence). CDR3 sequence (DNA): TGTGCCAGCAGTTGGGGGGGATCGTACCAAGAGACCCAGTACTTC. This gives the protein CASSWGGSYQETQYF.

J is TRBJ2-7 and V is TRBV11-2, with D maybe TRBD1 (6 bases). Germline-derived CDR1 and CDR2 are SGHAT and FQNNGV. The V end lost 3 bases, the J end lost 10 bases, and 16 bases lay between the germline ends. CDR3 length equals 13 residues. The CDR3 DNA sequence: TGTGCCAGCAGCTTTAAGCAGGGGCAACCCCAGTACTTC. It codes for CASSFKQGQPQYF.

V gene TRBV29-1 combines with J gene TRBJ1-1; D gene unclear. Between the trimmed V and J ends, which lost 6 bases and 1 base, there was a span of 3 bases. The length of the CDR3 is 10 residues. The germline V gene encodes CDR1 SQVTM and CDR2 ANQGSEA. This chain's CDR3 is CSVRNTEAFF. The CDR3 region has the DNA TGCAGCGTCCGGAACACTGAAGCTTTCTTT.

The chain has TRBV7-9 and TRBJ2-7, with 10 bases lining up with TRBD2. After removal of 5 bases from V and 6 bases from J, the junction contained 16 bases not matched to a gene. Germline values: CDR1 SEHNR, CDR2 FQNEAQ (reference sequence). The CDR3 consists of 17 residues. CDR3 amino acids: CASSPQAGGFSSGEQYF. Here the CDR3 DNA reads TGTGCCAGCAGCCCCCAAGCGGGGGGGTTTTCCTCTGGCGAGCAGTACTTC.

The V call is TRBV11-2, the J call TRBJ2-5; 11 nucleotides align to TRBD2. Unmatched junction bases numbered 9, after V lost 3 bases and J lost 6 bases. The CDR3 runs to 16 residues. Per germline, CDR1 SGHAT and CDR2 FQNNGV. The CDR3 bases are TGTGCCAGCAGCTTTTCTTATAGCGGGGGGGAAAAGACCCAGTACTTC. It is translated as CASSFSYSGGEKTQYF.

The V and J genes are TRBV5-1 and TRBJ2-5, with D hard to call. The CDR3 consists of 12 residues. The V end lost 3 bases, the J end lost 1 base, and 4 bases lay between the germline ends. In germline, CDR1 is SGHRS, CDR2 YFSETQ. Here the CDR3 DNA reads TGCGCCAGCAGCTCGTCCCAAGAGACCCAGTACTTC. This gives the protein CASSSSQETQYF.

This clone was detected only once. The rearrangement joins TRBV21-1 to TRBJ1-1; the table's D call TRBD1 went unverified against the DNA. TRBV21-1 is flagged as a pseudogene. The CDR3 length is 14 residues. CDR3 coding DNA: TGTGCCAGCAGCGCACACCCTTTTGACACTGAAGCTTTCTTT. It specifies CASSAHPFDTEAFF.

The chain combines TRBV7-2 with TRBJ2-5, with D perhaps matching TRBD2 (6 bases). The germline V and J ends were trimmed by 5 bases and 5 bases, with 21 bases remaining between them. Germline V gives CDR1 SGHTA, CDR2 FQGNSA. The CDR3 loop spans 16 amino acids. The CDR3 nucleotides read TGTGCCAGCAGCGTCGGGCGACTAGGGTTTTCGGAGACCCAGTACTTC. Its protein product is CASSVGRLGFSETQYF. Full variable domain (remainder filled in from reference TRBV7-2 and TRBJ2-5): GAGVSQSPSNKVTEKGKDVELRCDPISGHTALYWYRQSLGQGLEFLIYFQGNSAPDKSGLPSDRFSAERTGGSVSTLTIQRTQQEDSAVYLCASSVGRLGFSETQYFGPGTRLLVL.

V usage is TRBV5-6 and J usage is TRBJ2-7, with 9 positions matching TRBD2. Trimming removed 1 base from V and 3 bases from J; junction bases left unmatched: 8. The CDR3 has 16 amino acids. The germline V gene encodes CDR1 SGHDT and CDR2 YYEEEE. CDR3 loop: CASSLMLAGIYYEQYF. CDR3 nucleotides: TGTGCCAGCAGCTTGATGCTAGCGGGGATCTACTACGAGCAGTACTTC.

The gene calls are TRBV5-1 and TRBJ1-4; D unresolved. The CDR3 extends over 16 amino acids. Germline V gives CDR1 SGHRS, CDR2 YFSETQ. V dropped 2 bases and J dropped 0 bases, with 11 bases sitting between them. CDR3 sequence (DNA): TGCGCCAGCAGCTTCGGCGGGTTCCCAACTAATGAAAAACTGTTTTTT. It yields the protein CASSFGGFPTNEKLFF.

J is TRBJ2-1 and V is TRBV11-2; 11 bases are a match to TRBD2. Trimming cost V 1 base and J 5 bases; bases outside gene matches: 7. Germline CDR1 is SGHAT and CDR2 is FQNNGV. The CDR3 is 17 amino acids. CDR3 amino acids: CASSLGTGLADHNEQFF. CDR3 DNA: TGTGCCAGCAGCTTAGGGACGGGACTAGCGGACCACAATGAGCAGTTCTTC. Complete variable domain (other parts from reference TRBV11-2 and TRBJ2-1): EAGVAQSPRYKIIEKRQSVAFWCNPISGHATLYWYQQILGQGPKLLIQFQNNGVVDDSQLPKDRFSAERLKGVDSTLKIQPAKLEDSAVYLCASSLGTGLADHNEQFFGPGTRLTVL.

The chain recombines TRBV6-5 with TRBJ1-2; D may be TRBD1 (5 bases). The germline CDR1 and CDR2 sequences are MNHEY and SVGAGI. V lost 2 bases and J 6 bases, leaving 16 bases between the germline ends. The CDR3 contains 15 residues. CDR3 amino acids: CASSYARVQGNGYTF. The CDR3 DNA reads TGTGCCAGCAGTTACGCCAGGGTCCAGGGAAATGGCTACACCTTC.

This rearrangement joins TRBV2 to TRBJ1-5; 8 bases agree with TRBD1. V shed 5 bases and J 1 base; nucleotides not matched to a gene: 4. Germline V gene data show CDR1 as SNHLY and CDR2 as FYNNEI. The CDR3 has 15 residues. In DNA, the CDR3 is TGTGCCAGCAGTCCGGACAGGGCCAGCAATCAGCCCCAGCATTTT. Translation gives CASSPDRASNQPQHF.

The chain combines TRBV19 with TRBJ1-1; 9 bases fit TRBD1. Per the germline V gene, CDR1 is LNHDA and CDR2 is SQIVND (reference sequence). Trimming at V came to 3 bases and at J to 3 bases, leaving 2 bases not matched to a gene. This CDR3 spans 14 amino acids. As DNA, the CDR3 is TGTGCCAGTAGTATGCGGACAGGGGACACTGAAGCTTTCTTT. It translates to CASSMRTGDTEAFF.

This chain connects TRBV5-5 to TRBJ1-1, with D maybe TRBD1 (5 bases). CDR1 and CDR2 from the germline V gene are SGHKS and YYEKEE (reference sequence). V lost 7 bases, J lost 0 bases, and 19 bases lay in between. This CDR3 is 16 amino acids long. CDR3 sequence: CASHPGDRAMNTEAFF. In nucleotides, the CDR3 is TGTGCCAGCCACCCGGGGGATCGGGCGATGAACACTGAAGCTTTCTTT. The full variable domain, with the rest looked up from reference TRBV5-5 and TRBJ1-1, is DAGVTQSPTHLIKTRGQQVTLRCSPISGHKSVSWYQQVLGQGPQFIFQYYEKEERGRGNFPDRFSARQFPNYSSELNVNALLLGDSALYLCASHPGDRAMNTEAFFGQGTRLTVV.

The chain joins TRBV18 to TRBJ1-2; no reliable D call. Between the trimmed V and J ends, which lost 3 bases and 7 bases, there was a span of 9 bases. Germline CDR1 and CDR2: KGHSH and LQKENI. This CDR3 is built from 12 residues. The DNA for the CDR3 is TGTGCCAGCTCACCCTCGGGTGGTGGCTACACCTTC. The encoded protein is CASSPSGGGYTF.

Worth noting for this clone: At the DNA level, this CDR3 is encoded by other sequences in the same sample as well. V is TRBV7-8 and J is TRBJ1-6, with D perhaps matching TRBD1 (6 bases). The V end was cut by 1 base, the J end by 9 bases, with 16 bases between. Germline V gene lookup returns CDR1 SGHVS and CDR2 FQNEAQ. The CDR3 runs to 16 residues. CDR3 region: CASSLEETGTTSPLHF. CDR3 bases: TGTGCCAGCAGCTTAGAGGAAACAGGGACAACTTCACCCCTCCACTTT. The full variable domain, with the rest looked up from reference TRBV7-8 and TRBJ1-6, is GAGVSQSPRYKVAKRGQDVALRCDPISGHVSLFWYQQALGQGPEFLTYFQNEAQLDKSGLPSDRFFAERPEGSVSTLKIQRTQQEDSAVYLCASSLEETGTTSPLHFGNGTRLTVT.

V gene TRBV28 combines with J gene TRBJ2-7; D is undetermined. V lost 2 bases to trimming and J lost 6 bases, with 14 bases between them. CDR3 length equals 14 residues. The germline V gene has CDR1 MDHEN and CDR2 SYDVKM. In nucleotides, the CDR3 is TGTGCCAGCAGTTTAAACCGCCCGCTCGGCGAGCAGTACTTC. The encoded protein is CASSLNRPLGEQYF.

The chain joins TRBV5-4 to TRBJ2-6, with 15 nucleotides matching TRBD2. V was pared by 3 bases and J by 3 bases, with 4 bases of the junction left unmatched. The germline V gene encodes CDR1 SGHNT and CDR2 YYREEE (reference sequence). This CDR3 has 18 residues. The CDR3 here is CASSSGLAGGFGANVLTF. DNA of the CDR3: TGTGCCAGCAGCTCCGGACTAGCGGGGGGGTTTGGGGCCAACGTCCTGACTTTC.